The present TCR beta chain was sequenced within a study of chemoradiotherapy in HPV16-positive cancers (dated by TCRdb to between 2022 and 2023). For the wider study: Candidate HPV-specific T-cell clones and common TCR motifs were defined through functional T-cell assays on cells from a couple of HPV16-positive patients. The study set out to ask whether T-cell immunity against the HPV oncoproteins E6 and E7 changes over the course of chemoradiotherapy and whether that immunity affects survival. The candidate HPV-specific TCRs and motifs were then tracked in TCR repertoires from more than 85 patients with HPV-related cancers. Overall results and qualifications from the work: In HPV16-positive patients, expansion of HPV-responsive T cells during chemoradiotherapy was found to be associated with improved recurrence-free survival. The functional definition of HPV-specific T cells came from only a couple of HPV16-positive patients, and the survival association was reported for HPV16-positive patients. Expansion of candidate HPV-specific clones and E7-related TCR motifs was observed in the tumor microenvironment during treatment, whereas no such expansion was observed for non-HPV-specific T cells.

Libraries were built with the immunoSEQ multiplex PCR assay. TCRdb limited this immuneACCESS table to in-frame rearrangements with V and J called. A share of clones is missing; checked studies link under half to unresolved V genes, and the rest is unexplained. Counted in this sample were thousands of clones; 87% of them appeared once. In total, the top ten clones hold about 4% of the sample. The CDR3 measures 20 amino acids from cysteine to phenylalanine. The DNA shown is the 60-base CDR3, in frame from base 1. CDR1 and CDR2, per the germline V gene, are SGDLS and YYNGEE. V loses 4 bases of germline sequence and J loses 1 base, and the interval between the two ends is 24 bases. Because repertoires were sampled repeatedly during chemoradiotherapy, clonal expansion in the tumor microenvironment could be followed. Remarks on this clone: The target of this receptor is not known. No qualities accompany the bases; no much larger clone lies one base away.

Sequencing was performed on tumor tissue, taken from a patient who underwent chemoradiotherapy. The TCR originated in a human donor with HPV-associated anogenital cancer. The sequence is built from TRBV9 and TRBJ2-6, and possibly TRBD1, on 8 matching bases. The DNA is TGTGCCAGCAGCACACAAGCGGGACAGGAATCTCCATCTGGGGCCAACGTCCTGACTTTC. Protein translation: CASSTQAGQESPSGANVLTF.